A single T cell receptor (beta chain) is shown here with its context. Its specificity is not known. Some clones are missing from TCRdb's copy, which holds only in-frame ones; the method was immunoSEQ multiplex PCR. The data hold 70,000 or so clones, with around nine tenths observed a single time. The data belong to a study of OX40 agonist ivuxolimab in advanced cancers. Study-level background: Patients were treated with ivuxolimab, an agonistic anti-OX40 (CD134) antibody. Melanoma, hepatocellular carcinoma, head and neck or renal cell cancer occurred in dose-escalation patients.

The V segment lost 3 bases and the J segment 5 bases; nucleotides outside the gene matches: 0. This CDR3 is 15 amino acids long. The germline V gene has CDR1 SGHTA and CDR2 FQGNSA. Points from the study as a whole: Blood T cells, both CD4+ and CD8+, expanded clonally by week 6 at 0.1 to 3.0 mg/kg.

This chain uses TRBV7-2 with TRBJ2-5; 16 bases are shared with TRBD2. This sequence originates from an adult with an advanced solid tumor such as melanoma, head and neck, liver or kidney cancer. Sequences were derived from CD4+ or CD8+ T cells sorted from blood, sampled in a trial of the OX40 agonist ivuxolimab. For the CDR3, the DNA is TGTGCCAGCAGCTTGGGACTAGCGGGAGGGGAGACCCAGTACTTC. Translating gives CASSLGLAGGETQYF.